The clone carrying this T cell receptor (beta chain) was observed a single time. At the DNA level, this CDR3 is encoded by other sequences in the same sample as well. Deletions cut 3 bases from V and 4 bases from J, with 6 bases between. CDR1 and CDR2 from the germline V gene are SNHLY and FYNNEI. This CDR3 comprises 12 residues. This specimen comes from a study of cytomegalovirus exposure and HLA in healthy donors. 13 Jbeta primers and 60 Vbeta primers were used for the PCR. Data came from immunoSEQ multiplex PCR; TCRdb stores just in-frame clones and leaves some out. The sample yields about 190,000 clones, 65% to 85% seen once.

The chain recombines TRBV2 with TRBJ1-2; weak D call: TRBD1 (5 bases). The clonotype was recovered from a woman between 18 and 29 years old in good health and CMV-seronegative. The sequenced sample was PBMCs. Here the CDR3 DNA reads TGTGCCAGCAGTGAGGACATCTATGGCTACACCTTC. Its translation is CASSEDIYGYTF.